Listed here are 11 T cell receptor beta chains from one sample, sequenced in a study of lung T cells in sarcoidosis with Löfgren's syndrome. TCRdb itself ran the reads through MiXCR, one entry per CDR3 protein. The data contain some 21,000 distinct CDR3 sequences, about 21% of them singletons. The sequencing input was CD4+ T cells from bronchoalveolar lavage. These receptor sequences come from a human donor with sarcoidosis (Löfgren's syndrome or another form), or a control subject (not recorded which).

Points on this clonotype: A much larger clone differs by one base, so this may be a read error. The V call is TRBV28, the J call TRBJ2-5; D remains ambiguous. The germline V and J ends were trimmed by 5 bases and 7 bases, with 11 bases remaining between them. The CDR3 loop spans 12 amino acids. Germline lookup yields CDR1 MDHEN and CDR2 SYDVKM. CDR3 sequence: CASSLLWGTQYF. The CDR3 nucleotides read TGTGCCAGCAGTCTACTCTGGGGGACCCAGTACTTC.

There are many counts of this clonotype. Its ends do not fully match the called genes, so a read error is possible. The chain employs TRBV7-7 and TRBJ2-7; TRBD2 aligns across 8 bases. CDR1 and CDR2 (germline): SSHAT, FNYEAQ (reference sequence). CDR3 size: 15 residues. In DNA, the CDR3 is TGTGCTAGCAGCTTATACTGGACTAGCAACGCCGAGCAGTACTTC. Amino acid sequence: CASSLYWTSNAEQYF.

This clonotype was seen many times. This chain uses TRBV18 with TRBJ1-2; 9 nucleotides agree with TRBD1. Germline V gene data show CDR1 as KGHSH and CDR2 as LQKENI. The CDR3 consists of 16 residues. Trimming at V came to 3 bases and at J to 4 bases, leaving 9 bases not matched to a gene. CDR3 loop: CASSPSGTGSFYGYTF. The CDR3 DNA reads as TGTGCCAGCTCACCCTCTGGGACAGGGTCTTTCTATGGCTACACCTTC.

In regard to this clonotype: A clone one base away is much larger, so this may be a read error. This chain connects TRBV18 to TRBJ2-1; D possibly matches TRBD1 or TRBD2 (5 bases each). V was cut by 0 bases and J by 1 base, with 13 bases left in between. The CDR3 loop spans 17 amino acids. Germline CDR1 is KGHSH and CDR2 is LQKENI. The CDR3 reads CASSPPAGAGSYNEQFF. The CDR3 bases are TGTGCCAGCTCACCACCTGCCGGGGCCGGGTCCTACAATGAGCAGTTCTTC.

This clonotype was counted a few times. This chain connects TRBV4-2 to TRBJ2-7, with 8 nucleotides matching TRBD1. This CDR3 region has 15 residues. Looked up from germline, CDR1 is LGHNA and CDR2 is YNFKEQ. V was pared by 0 bases and J by 3 bases, with 4 bases of the junction left unmatched. Here the CDR3 reads CASSQEMTGVYEQYF. The DNA for the CDR3 is TGTGCCAGCAGCCAAGAAATGACAGGGGTCTACGAGCAGTACTTC.

The gene calls are TRBV6-4 and TRBJ2-3, with 8 bases fitting TRBD2. This CDR3 has 15 amino acids. Germline V gives CDR1 MRHNA, CDR2 SNTAGT. V lost 3 bases and J lost 6; bases outside the gene matches: 8. The CDR3 DNA reads as TGTGCCAGCAGTGATTCGGGAGGGCCTGGGGATACGCAGTATTTT. Translation: CASSDSGGPGDTQYF.

This clonotype was detected a few times. The chain links TRBV12-3 or TRBV12-4 to TRBJ2-5; 11 bases are a match to TRBD2. V lost 5 bases and J lost 2; bases outside the gene matches: 4. The CDR3 contains 15 residues. CDR3 sequence (DNA): TGTGCCAGCAGTCCCGGGACTAGCGGACAAGAGACCCAGTACTTC. As protein: CASSPGTSGQETQYF.

At least ten counts were recorded for this clonotype. This sequence joins TRBV4-3 and TRBJ1-3, with 7 positions matching TRBD1. CDR1 LGHNA and CDR2 YSLEER come from the germline V gene. V lost 0 bases, J lost 1 base, and 6 bases stayed unmatched. The CDR3 is 17 amino acids. DNA for the CDR3: TGCGCCAGCAGCCAAGATCCCACAGGGGCATCTGGAAACACCATATATTTT. Translated: CASSQDPTGASGNTIYF.

The V call is TRBV5-1, the J call TRBJ2-3, with D perhaps matching TRBD1 or TRBD2 (5 bases each). The CDR3 is made up of 15 amino acids. V dropped 3 bases and J dropped 2 bases, with 13 bases sitting between them. Germline CDR1 reads SGHRS; CDR2 reads YFSETQ. The CDR3: CASSSGPGFTDTQYF. The CDR3 DNA is TGCGCCAGCAGCTCGGGACCAGGGTTCACAGATACGCAGTATTTT.

This clonotype was recorded at least ten times. The chain combines TRBV4-2 with TRBJ2-7, with unresolved D. The germline gives CDR1 LGHNA, CDR2 YNFKEQ. V was pared by 0 bases and J by 4 bases, with 13 bases between. The CDR3 totals 15 residues. CDR3 coding DNA: TGTGCCAGCAGCCAAGATATTGGCAGCCTATACGAGCAGTACTTC. It encodes CASSQDIGSLYEQYF.

This clonotype qualifies as medium-sized. The genes are TRBV25-1 and TRBJ2-5; D possibly corresponds to TRBD1 (7 bases). Germline assignment: CDR1 MGHDK and CDR2 SYGVNS. The CDR3 spans 17 residues. V was shortened by 7 bases and J by 0 bases, with 21 bases between the two germline ends. CDR3 sequence: CASTQGGSREDQETQYF. The CDR3 DNA is TGTGCCAGCACCCAGGGGGGTAGCCGTGAAGACCAAGAGACCCAGTACTTC.